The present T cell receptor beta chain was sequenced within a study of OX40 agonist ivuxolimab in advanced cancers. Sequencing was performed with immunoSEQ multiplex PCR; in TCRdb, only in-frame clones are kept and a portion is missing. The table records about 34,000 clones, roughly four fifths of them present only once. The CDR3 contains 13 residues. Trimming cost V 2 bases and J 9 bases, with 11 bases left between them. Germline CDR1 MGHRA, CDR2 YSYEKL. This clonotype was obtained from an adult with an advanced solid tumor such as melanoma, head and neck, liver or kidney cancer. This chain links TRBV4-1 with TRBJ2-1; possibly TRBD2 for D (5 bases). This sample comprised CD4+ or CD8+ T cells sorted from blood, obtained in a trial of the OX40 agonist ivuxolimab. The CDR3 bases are TGCGCCAGCAGCCAACTGATGGGAGTTGAGCAGTTCTTC. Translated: CASSQLMGVEQFF.